The 10 T cell receptor beta chains below come from one sample, sequenced in a study of OX40 agonist ivuxolimab in advanced cancers. Profiling relied on immunoSEQ multiplex PCR, and the TCRdb table lists in-frame clones only, not all of them. The sample holds under 50,000 clones, over 75% seen once. Specimen: CD4+ or CD8+ T cells sorted from blood, collected in a trial of the OX40 agonist ivuxolimab. Receptors originate from an adult with an advanced solid tumor such as melanoma, head and neck, liver or kidney cancer.

This clone has a single count. The CDR3 protein is CASSFDGGSNQPQHF. Here the CDR3 DNA reads TGTGCCAGCAGCTTTGACGGGGGTAGCAATCAGCCCCAGCATTTT. The chain uses TRBV7-8 and TRBJ1-5; D is possibly TRBD1 (5 bases). This CDR3 has 15 amino acids. Germline CDR1 reads SGHVS; CDR2 reads FQNEAQ. The germline V and J ends were trimmed by 3 bases and 0 bases, with 9 bases remaining between them.

The chain recombines TRBV6-5 with TRBJ2-1; D unclear. The CDR3 loop spans 15 amino acids. Germline loops: CDR1 MNHEY, CDR2 SVGAGI. Trimming took 6 bases from V and 6 from J, leaving 18 bases between them. The CDR3 loop is CASRLDSGKGNEQFF. Here the CDR3 DNA reads TGTGCCAGCAGGCTAGATTCTGGTAAAGGCAATGAGCAGTTCTTC.

The J gene is TRBJ2-3, the V gene TRBV6-5; TRBD1 aligns across 7 bases. Germline CDR1 MNHEY, CDR2 SVGAGI. V was pared by 6 bases and J by 3 bases, with 3 bases of the junction left unmatched. This CDR3 region has 13 residues. The CDR3 reads CASRNRGTDTQYF. The CDR3 bases are TGTGCCAGCAGAAACAGGGGTACAGATACGCAGTATTTT.

The rearrangement joins TRBV7-2 to TRBJ2-3; 10 bases align to TRBD2. The V gene end was trimmed by 7 bases and the J gene end by 2 bases; junction bases not matched to a gene: 6. Germline V gene lookup returns CDR1 SGHTA and CDR2 FQGNSA. CDR3 length equals 15 residues. This CDR3 is CASIRTSGLTDTQYF. CDR3 sequence (DNA): TGTGCCAGCATCCGGACTAGCGGCCTCACAGATACGCAGTATTTT.

This sequence joins TRBV19 and TRBJ2-7; TRBD2 matches 11 bases. Germline V CDR1 and CDR2: LNHDA, SQIVND (reference sequence). The CDR3 is made up of 16 amino acids. With V trimmed by 5 bases and J by 5 bases, 11 bases remained unmatched. The CDR3 coding sequence is TGTGCCAGTAGTCGGGCACCTAGCGGGAGGAGAAACGAGCAGTACTTC. Translated, it gives CASSRAPSGRRNEQYF.

This chain joins TRBV27 and TRBJ2-5, with 11 bases matching TRBD2. The CDR3 totals 16 residues. After removal of 5 bases from V and 1 base from J, the junction contained 6 bases not matched to a gene. Germline-derived CDR1 and CDR2 are MNHEY and SMNVEV (reference sequence). The CDR3, as DNA: TGTGCCAGCAGTGAAGGACTAGCGGGTCTCCAAGAGACCCAGTACTTC. Its protein is CASSEGLAGLQETQYF.

The genes are TRBV6-5 and TRBJ2-7, with D uncertain. Germline CDR1 reads MNHEY; CDR2 reads SVGAGI. This CDR3 region has 14 residues. V was shortened by 2 bases and J by 7 bases, with 15 bases between the two germline ends. The CDR3 DNA follows: TGTGCCAGCAGTTACCCCGTGTCCGATGGAGAGCAGTACTTC. Translating it yields CASSYPVSDGEQYF.

V is TRBV23-1 and J is TRBJ2-3; 10 positions agree with TRBD1. TRBV23-1 is an open reading frame, and its role is uncertain. V shed 6 bases, J shed 5 bases, and the junction held 11 bases outside the gene matches. CDR3 length: 16 residues. The CDR3 sequence: CASSRRDRGVIDTQYF. The CDR3 DNA reads TGCGCCAGCAGCCGTAGGGACAGGGGAGTTATAGATACGCAGTATTTT.

This clone was observed a few times. The chain recombines TRBV29-1 with TRBJ2-7, with D uncertain. With 5 bases removed from V and 0 bases from J, the gap between germline ends came to 14 bases. Germline CDR1 is SQVTM and CDR2 is ANQGSEA. The CDR3 contains 14 residues. CDR3 DNA: TGCAGCGTTAAAGGGTCGCAGAGCTCCTACGAGCAGTACTTC. It translates to CSVKGSQSSYEQYF.

This sequence joins TRBV7-9 and TRBJ2-7; the D gene is possibly TRBD2 (6 bases). With 5 bases removed from V and 3 bases from J, the gap between germline ends came to 17 bases. The germline gives CDR1 SEHNR, CDR2 FQNEAQ (reference sequence). CDR3 length: 15 residues. The CDR3 DNA follows: TGTGCCAGCAGCCACCTCTCCCGGGGGAGCTACGAGCAGTACTTC. This encodes CASSHLSRGSYEQYF.